These 27 T cell receptor beta chains were all obtained from the same sample, sequenced in a study of neoadjuvant anti-PD-1 for oral cavity cancer. Time point described: after neoadjuvant nivolumab, at surgical resection. Assay: immunoSEQ multiplex PCR; the TCRdb copy retains only in-frame clones and omits some. The sample has over 60,000 clones, roughly 90% seen once. Sequencing used PBMCs, obtained after nivolumab (anti-PD-1) treatment. The origin of the receptors is a person aged 35-80 years with oral cavity squamous cell carcinoma.

The J gene is TRBJ2-7, the V gene TRBV11-2, with TRBD1 matching 11 bases. After removal of 6 bases from V and 2 bases from J, the junction contained 3 bases not matched to a gene. The CDR3 consists of 14 residues. CDR1 SGHAT and CDR2 FQNNGV come from the germline V gene. The CDR3 DNA follows: TGTGCCAGCAGTGGGACAGGGGGAACCTACGAGCAGTACTTC. It is translated as CASSGTGGTYEQYF.

The CDR3 is CAWSQGRGNQPQHF. The CDR3 DNA sequence: TGTGCCTGGAGTCAAGGGAGAGGTAATCAGCCCCAGCATTTT. The genes are TRBV30 and TRBJ1-5; unclear D gene. Germline V gives CDR1 GTSNPN, CDR2 SVGIG (reference sequence). CDR3 length: 14 residues. Between the trimmed V and J ends, which lost 2 bases and 4 bases, there was a span of 12 bases.

This clone was recorded only once. The gene calls are TRBV6-5 and TRBJ1-1, with 7 bases aligning to TRBD1. The CDR3 loop spans 15 amino acids. Germline values: CDR1 MNHEY, CDR2 SVGAGI. V lost 5 bases, J lost 2 bases, and 8 bases stayed unmatched. The DNA of the CDR3 is TGTGCCAGCAGTCGATCCTCAGGGGGTAACACTGAAGCTTTCTTT. Encoded protein: CASSRSSGGNTEAFF.

V usage is TRBV4-1 and J usage is TRBJ1-5; D not resolved. The CDR3 extends over 15 amino acids. The germline CDR1 and CDR2 sequences are MGHRA and YSYEKL. The V and J ends lost 2 bases and 2 bases respectively, with 10 bases between them. CDR3 sequence reads: CASSQLAVGNQPQHF. CDR3 bases: TGCGCCAGCAGCCAACTGGCAGTTGGCAATCAGCCCCAGCATTTT.

The rearrangement uses TRBV14 and TRBJ1-6; the match to TRBD1 covers 9 bases. Per germline, CDR1 SGHDN and CDR2 FVKESK. V was pared by 4 bases and J by 12 bases, with 10 bases of the junction left unmatched. The CDR3 is made up of 15 amino acids. The CDR3 nucleotides are TGTGCCAGCAGCCGTCTGGACAGGGGACGAGAACCCCTCCACTTT. It yields the protein CASSRLDRGREPLHF.

The chain is built from TRBV19 and TRBJ1-1; 10 nucleotides match TRBD1. The CDR3 covers 18 residues. The V segment lost 6 bases and the J segment 0 bases; nucleotides outside the gene matches: 13. Germline values: CDR1 LNHDA, CDR2 SQIVND (reference sequence). The CDR3 nucleotides read TGTGCCAGTAGAGAGACAGGGGGCACCTTACTCATGAACACTGAAGCTTTCTTT. Its translation: CASRETGGTLLMNTEAFF.

The chain is built from TRBV6-1 and TRBJ1-2; 10 bases are shared with TRBD1. This CDR3 contains 14 residues. Unmatched junction bases numbered 6, after V lost 4 bases and J lost 7 bases. Germline-derived CDR1 and CDR2 are MNHNS and SASEGT. The CDR3 loop is CASSARQGAGGYTF. The CDR3 DNA sequence: TGTGCCAGCAGTGCCCGACAGGGGGCGGGTGGCTACACCTTC.

The gene calls are TRBV7-3 and TRBJ2-3; TRBD1 is a possible D gene (6 bases). The germline V gene has CDR1 SGHTA and CDR2 FQGTGA. This CDR3 has 15 amino acids. V lost 2 bases, J lost 1 base, and 10 bases lay in between. CDR3 DNA: TGTGCCAGCAGCTTATTTGGGGGCCGCACAGATACGCAGTATTTT. Protein: CASSLFGGRTDTQYF.

This chain joins TRBV5-1 and TRBJ1-2, with 8 bases fitting TRBD1. This CDR3 comprises 15 residues. Germline-derived CDR1 and CDR2 are SGHRS and YFSETQ. With 4 bases clipped from V and 3 bases from J, the junction kept 8 bases outside the gene matches. The DNA for the CDR3 is TGCGCCAGCAGCCCAAGATTGACAGGGGACTATGGCTACACCTTC. This sequence encodes CASSPRLTGDYGYTF.

The chain combines TRBV29-1 with TRBJ2-1; 12 positions match TRBD1. The CDR3 is 16 amino acids. V lost 1 base to trimming and J lost 8 bases; unmatched junction nucleotides: 9. Germline assignment: CDR1 SQVTM and CDR2 ANQGSEA. The CDR3 sequence: CSVEGHRDRGLYEQFF. For the CDR3, the DNA is TGCAGCGTTGAAGGGCACCGGGACAGGGGGCTCTATGAGCAGTTCTTC.

The chain links TRBV19 to TRBJ2-1; TRBD1 aligns across 7 bases. This CDR3 comprises 16 residues. J lost 1 base, V lost 3 bases, and 6 bases had no gene match. Germline lookup yields CDR1 LNHDA and CDR2 SQIVND (reference sequence). The CDR3 DNA reads TGTGCCAGTAGTATGGGGGACAGCCTTTCCTACAATGAGCAGTTCTTC. Its protein is CASSMGDSLSYNEQFF.

The gene calls are TRBV7-6 and TRBJ1-2, with unresolved D. V gave up 5 bases and J gave up 4 bases, with 8 bases separating them. CDR1 is SGHVS, CDR2 FNYEAQ, per germline. This CDR3 comprises 12 residues. DNA of the CDR3: TGTGCCAGCAGCCCCGACACCTATGGCTACACCTTC. It codes for CASSPDTYGYTF.

V gene TRBV5-1 combines with J gene TRBJ2-7; D possibly uses TRBD1 or TRBD2 (5 bases each). V lost 3 bases to trimming and J lost 2 bases, with 12 bases between them. The CDR3 extends over 14 amino acids. From germline, CDR1 is SGHRS and CDR2 YFSETQ. CDR3 coding DNA: TGCGCCAGCAGCTCCCGGGACGGCACCTACGAGCAGTACTTC. It translates to CASSSRDGTYEQYF.

The chain combines TRBV6-1 with TRBJ1-1; possible D gene TRBD1, 5 bases. The germline V and J ends were trimmed by 3 bases and 5 bases, with 13 bases remaining between them. CDR1 is MNHNS and CDR2 is SASEGT in the germline V gene. This CDR3 comprises 14 residues. CDR3 in amino acids: CASSESGAQTEAFF. The CDR3 region has the DNA TGTGCCAGCAGTGAGAGTGGGGCGCAGACTGAAGCTTTCTTT.

The V call is TRBV30, the J call TRBJ1-1; TRBD1 might be the D (5 bases). The CDR3 is 14 amino acids. Germline V CDR1 and CDR2: GTSNPN, SVGIG (reference sequence). V lost 4 bases and J lost 1, with 13 bases in between. The CDR3 reads CAWIPMGTNTEAFF. The CDR3 region has the DNA TGTGCCTGGATCCCTATGGGGACGAACACTGAAGCTTTCTTT.

This chain connects TRBV5-1 to TRBJ2-7; 8 nucleotides agree with TRBD1. V was clipped by 4 bases and J by 4 bases; unmatched bases: 10. Germline values: CDR1 SGHRS, CDR2 YFSETQ. This CDR3 has 15 amino acids. Here the CDR3 DNA reads TGCGCCAGCAGCGTAACAGGGGGGACCACTTACGAGCAGTACTTC. The encoded protein is CASSVTGGTTYEQYF. The entire variable domain, with the rest obtained from reference TRBV5-1 and TRBJ2-7, is as follows: KAGVTQTPRYLIKTRGQQVTLSCSPISGHRSVSWYQQTPGQGLQFLFEYFSETQRNKGNFPGRFSGRQFSNSRSEMNVSTLELGDSALYLCASSVTGGTTYEQYFGPGTRLTVT.

V usage is TRBV30 and J usage is TRBJ1-5, with D maybe TRBD1 (6 bases). CDR1 is GTSNPN, CDR2 SVGIG, per germline (reference sequence). The V end was cut by 2 bases, the J end by 2 bases, with 19 bases between. This CDR3 comprises 17 residues. CDR3 nucleotides: TGTGCCTGGAGTCTGGGACTTACAGGGTCGGGCAATCAGCCCCAGCATTTT. Protein: CAWSLGLTGSGNQPQHF.

The rearrangement uses TRBV30 and TRBJ2-3; the match to TRBD2 covers 8 bases. Germline loops: CDR1 GTSNPN, CDR2 SVGIG (reference sequence). Unmatched junction bases numbered 8, after V lost 7 bases and J lost 2 bases. This CDR3 spans 14 amino acids. The chain's CDR3 is CALTPGLDTDTQYF. CDR3 coding DNA: TGTGCCTTAACCCCGGGACTAGACACAGATACGCAGTATTTT.

This clone was found once. The CDR3 protein is CASSSTGGRTEAFF. The DNA of the CDR3 is TGTGCCAGCAGTTCCACAGGGGGCCGCACTGAAGCTTTCTTT. The chain has TRBV6-5 and TRBJ1-1; 9 bases match TRBD1. There are 14 residues in the CDR3. Trimming cost V 4 bases and J 4 bases; bases outside gene matches: 4. Germline CDR1 MNHEY, CDR2 SVGAGI.

The rearrangement links TRBV10-3 to TRBJ1-3; 12 bases agree with TRBD1. This CDR3 spans 15 amino acids. V shed 7 bases and J 4 bases; nucleotides not matched to a gene: 5. Germline V gives CDR1 ENHRY, CDR2 SYGVKD. CDR3 protein: CAIKGQGAPGNTIYF. In DNA, the CDR3 is TGTGCCATCAAGGGACAGGGGGCGCCCGGAAACACCATATATTTT.

The chain employs TRBV5-6 and TRBJ2-2, with D possibly matching TRBD1 (6 bases). CDR3 length: 16 amino acids. With 0 bases removed from V and 5 bases from J, the gap between germline ends came to 14 bases. The germline V gene has CDR1 SGHDT and CDR2 YYEEEE. The CDR3: CASSLVVGASTGELFF. The CDR3 bases are TGTGCCAGCAGCTTGGTTGTGGGGGCGAGTACCGGGGAGCTGTTTTTT.

The V call is TRBV6-1, the J call TRBJ2-3; D might be TRBD2 (5 bases). CDR3 length: 15 amino acids. With 3 bases removed from V and 4 bases from J, the gap between germline ends came to 14 bases. The germline V gene has CDR1 MNHNS and CDR2 SASEGT. The CDR3, as DNA: TGTGCCAGCAGTGAGGGGTTCGGGATGGCAGATACGCAGTATTTT. Amino acid sequence: CASSEGFGMADTQYF.

The chain joins TRBV2 to TRBJ1-1; D not certain. V shed 5 bases and J shed 3 bases, with 1 base lying between them. The CDR3 runs to 10 residues. In germline, CDR1 is SNHLY, CDR2 FYNNEI. The chain's CDR3 is CASSYTEAFF. CDR3 bases: TGTGCCAGCAGTTACACTGAAGCTTTCTTT.

J is TRBJ2-2 and V is TRBV10-3, with a tentative D call TRBD1 (6 bases). CDR1 is ENHRY, CDR2 SYGVKD, per germline. Trimming took 0 bases from V and 0 from J, leaving 8 bases between them. The CDR3 has 16 residues. The CDR3 nucleotides are TGTGCCATCAGTGAGTCAGGGGGATCGAACACCGGGGAGCTGTTTTTT. Translating gives CAISESGGSNTGELFF.

J is TRBJ2-3 and V is TRBV5-4; TRBD1 matches at 8 bases. This CDR3 spans 16 amino acids. Germline assignment: CDR1 SGHNT and CDR2 YYREEE (reference sequence). Trimming took 2 bases from V and 4 from J; bases not matched to a gene: 9. CDR3 in DNA: TGTGCCAGCAGCTTTGGACAGGGAAGGAGCGCAGATACGCAGTATTTT. It encodes CASSFGQGRSADTQYF.

This chain connects TRBV7-3 to TRBJ2-1; unclear D gene. V was pared by 4 bases and J by 7 bases, with 11 bases between. CDR1 and CDR2 from the germline V gene are SGHTA and FQGTGA. CDR3 length: 13 residues. The CDR3 sequence is CASSSGRGNEQFF. In nucleotides, the CDR3 is TGTGCCAGCAGCTCCGGCCGCGGTAATGAGCAGTTCTTC.

The chain has TRBV4-1 and TRBJ2-5; D is perhaps TRBD1 (5 bases). V was trimmed by 4 bases and J by 1 base, leaving 10 bases between them. Germline CDR1 MGHRA, CDR2 YSYEKL. The CDR3 has 14 amino acids. The CDR3 spells CASSPQGFQETQYF. The CDR3 DNA reads as TGCGCCAGCAGCCCGCAGGGATTCCAAGAGACCCAGTACTTC.